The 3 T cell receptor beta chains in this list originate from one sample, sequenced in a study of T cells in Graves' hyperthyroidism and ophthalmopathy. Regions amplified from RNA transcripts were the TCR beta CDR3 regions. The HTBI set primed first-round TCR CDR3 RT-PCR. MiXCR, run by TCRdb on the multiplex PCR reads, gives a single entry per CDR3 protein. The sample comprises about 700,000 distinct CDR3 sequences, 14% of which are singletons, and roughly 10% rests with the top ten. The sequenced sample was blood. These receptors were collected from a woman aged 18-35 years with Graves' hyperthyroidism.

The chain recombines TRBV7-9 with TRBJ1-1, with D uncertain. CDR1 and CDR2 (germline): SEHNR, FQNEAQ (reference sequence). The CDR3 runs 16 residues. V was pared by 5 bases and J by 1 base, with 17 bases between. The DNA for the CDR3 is TGTGCCAGCAGCCTTTTTTCGGGATTTTCGAACACTGAAGCTTTCTTT. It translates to CASSLFSGFSNTEAFF.

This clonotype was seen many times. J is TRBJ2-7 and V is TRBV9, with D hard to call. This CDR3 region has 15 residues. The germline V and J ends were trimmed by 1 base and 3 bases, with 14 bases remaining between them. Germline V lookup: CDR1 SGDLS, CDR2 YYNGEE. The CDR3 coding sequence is TGTGCCAGCAGCGTAACCGCGGAGTCGATCTACGAGCAGTACTTC. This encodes CASSVTAESIYEQYF.

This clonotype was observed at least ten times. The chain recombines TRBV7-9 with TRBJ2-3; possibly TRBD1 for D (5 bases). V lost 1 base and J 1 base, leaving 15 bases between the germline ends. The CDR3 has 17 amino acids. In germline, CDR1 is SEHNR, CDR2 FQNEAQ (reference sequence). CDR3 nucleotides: TGTGCCAGCAGCTTAGTTAAGCTGCTAGGGGGCACAGATACGCAGTATTTT. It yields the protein CASSLVKLLGGTDTQYF.